This T cell receptor beta chain is drawn from a study of cytomegalovirus exposure and HLA in healthy donors. Germline values: CDR1 SGHNT, CDR2 YENEEA. The length of the CDR3 is 15 residues. Trimming removed 4 bases at V and 5 bases at J, with 14 bases between. Study-wide results and caveats: A later analysis reportedly found that, within productive TCRs, an Asian-associated ancestry cluster had fewer N-insertions than the mean observed across the roughly 730 donors.

The PCR was carried out with 60 Vbeta primers and 13 Jbeta primers. Original processing methods: A follow-up analysis tallied approximately 85 million unique TCR beta chains, 9 million to 11 million shared. Produced via immunoSEQ multiplex PCR; TCRdb's table is partial and in-frame only. V and J calls and clone size come straight from that table; D and trimming were deduced from the DNA. The data hold 150,000 to 200,000 clones, with more than 75% observed a single time. For this clone: What it recognizes is unknown.

The V call is TRBV11-3, the J call TRBJ2-2; D may be TRBD1 (6 bases). The sequence was obtained from a woman in her late teens or twenties in good health and CMV-seronegative. Sequencing was performed on PBMCs. CDR3 amino acids: CASSSQPGVTGELFF. CDR3 nucleotide sequence: TGTGCCAGCAGCTCGCAACCAGGGGTAACCGGGGAGCTGTTTTTT.